Sequencing of this T cell receptor beta chain was carried out in a study of response to subunit inactivated influenza vaccine. General observations from the study: A suggestion made by the authors is that each seasonal influenza vaccination recruits few new T cells.

V was cut by 5 bases and J by 4 bases, with 12 bases left in between. Germline V gene sequence: CDR1 DFQATT, CDR2 SNEGSKA (reference sequence). This CDR3 region has 13 residues. Via MiXCR, TCRdb re-called the RT-PCR reads, giving one row per CDR3 protein. Seen here are some 500,000 distinct CDR3 sequences, roughly 25% observed once, and the top ten hold about 1.9%. Note on this clonotype: No antigen is known for it.

Material: CD4+ T cells sorted from PBMCs, obtained 4 to 6 days after vaccination. V gene TRBV20-1 combines with J gene TRBJ2-1, with unresolved D. The receptor's source is a man aged 45 to 65 who received an inactivated influenza vaccine. For the CDR3, the DNA is TGCAGTGCTGCCAGCTATCGATACAATGAGCAGTTCTTC. It codes for CSAASYRYNEQFF.